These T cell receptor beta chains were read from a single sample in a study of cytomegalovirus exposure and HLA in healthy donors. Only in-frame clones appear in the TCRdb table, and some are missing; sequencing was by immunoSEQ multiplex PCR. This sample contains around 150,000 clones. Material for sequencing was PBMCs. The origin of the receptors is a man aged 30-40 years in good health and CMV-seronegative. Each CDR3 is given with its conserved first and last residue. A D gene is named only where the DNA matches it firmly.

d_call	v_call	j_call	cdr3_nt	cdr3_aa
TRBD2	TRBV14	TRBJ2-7	TGTGCCAGCAGCCAGAGCGGGAGGGGATACGAGCAGTACTTC	CASSQSGRGYEQYF
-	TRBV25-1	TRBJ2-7	TGTGCCAGGGGGGCGCTAGCGGTCTCCTACGAGCAGTACTTC	CARGALAVSYEQYF
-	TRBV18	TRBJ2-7	TGTGCCAGCTCACCACATGCGGAGGCCGAGCAGTACTTC	CASSPHAEAEQYF
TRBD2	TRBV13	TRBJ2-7	TGTGCCAGCAGCCCTGACCGGGGACTAGCGGGGGCCTACGAGCAGTACTTC	CASSPDRGLAGAYEQYF
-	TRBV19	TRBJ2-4	TGTGCCAGTATTTCGTCTTCTTTAGCCAAAAACATTCAGTACTTC	CASISSSLAKNIQYF
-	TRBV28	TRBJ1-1	TGTGCCAGCAGTCCAGAGGTAGGACACCAAGCTTTCTTT	CASSPEVGHQAFF
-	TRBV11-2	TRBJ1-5	TGTGCCAGCAGCACAGGGTGGCGTCAGCCCCAGCATTTT	CASSTGWRQPQHF
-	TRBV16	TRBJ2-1	TGTGCCAGCAGCCAACGACAGGTGCACGTTGATCAGTTCTTC	CASSQRQVHVDQFF
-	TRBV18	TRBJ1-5	TGTGCCAGCTCACCAGGACAGCGACTGAATCAGCCCCAGCATTTT	CASSPGQRLNQPQHF
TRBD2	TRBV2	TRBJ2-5	TGTGCCAGCATGTCGGGCGGGAGTCGGGAGACCCAGTACTTC	CASMSGGSRETQYF
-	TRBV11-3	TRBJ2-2	TGTGCCAGCAGCTTATACAGGGATGGTACCGGGGAGCTGTTTTTT	CASSLYRDGTGELFF
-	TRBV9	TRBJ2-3	TGTGCCAGCAGCGCCCAACCAGAGGCAGATACGCAGTATTTT	CASSAQPEADTQYF
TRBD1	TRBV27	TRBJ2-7	TGTGCCAGCAGTTTTTTGGGACAGGGGGATTCTTCCTACGAGCAGTACTTC	CASSFLGQGDSSYEQYF
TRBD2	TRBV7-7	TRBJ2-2	TGTGCCAGCAGCCCGGGGGGGCGTGGGGAGCTGTTTTTT	CASSPGGRGELFF
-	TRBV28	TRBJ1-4	TGTGCCAGCAGCCCCTCTGAAAAACTGTTTTTT	CASSPSEKLFF
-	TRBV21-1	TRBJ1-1	TGTGCCAGCACCGGGACAGAGTACACTGAAGCTTTCTTT	CASTGTEYTEAFF
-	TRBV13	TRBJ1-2	TGTGCCAGCAGCTTTACACAGGCGGTCTTCGGCTACACCTTC	CASSFTQAVFGYTF
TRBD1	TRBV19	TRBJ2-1	TGTGCCAGTAGCATTCGGACAGGGGGCTTCAGCTCCTACAATGAGCAGTTCTTC	CASSIRTGGFSSYNEQFF
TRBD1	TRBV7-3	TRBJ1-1	TGTGCCAGCAGTAAACAGGGGGACACTGAAGCTTTCTTT	CASSKQGDTEAFF
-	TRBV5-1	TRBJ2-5	TGCGCCAGCAGCTTTAAAGAGACCCAGTACTTC	CASSFKETQYF
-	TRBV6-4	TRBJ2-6	TGTGCCAGCACCCCGGGACACTCCATCTCTGGGGCCAACGTCCTGACTTTC	CASTPGHSISGANVLTF
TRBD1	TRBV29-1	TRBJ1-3	TGCAGCGCTCGGGACAGGATCTCTGGAAACACCATATATTTT	CSARDRISGNTIYF
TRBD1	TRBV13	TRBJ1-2	TGTGCCAGCAGCTTAAGGATCGGACAGGGTGGTGGCTACACCTTC	CASSLRIGQGGGYTF
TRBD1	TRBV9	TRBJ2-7	TGTGCCAGCAGCGACCGGGGTGGAAAGGGACAGAACCACGAGCAGTACTTC	CASSDRGGKGQNHEQYF
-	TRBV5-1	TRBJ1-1	TGCGCCAGCAGAGTCGGGGAGTACACTGAAGCTTTCTTT	CASRVGEYTEAFF
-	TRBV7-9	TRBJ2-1	TGTGCCAGCAGCTTAGGGACAGTTTACAATGAGCAGTTCTTC	CASSLGTVYNEQFF
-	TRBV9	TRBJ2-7	TGTGCCAGCAGCGTGGGGGACACCCCCTACGAGCAGTACTTC	CASSVGDTPYEQYF
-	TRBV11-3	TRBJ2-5	TGTGCCAGCAGCCCCCGACTGGTTAAAGAGACCCAGTACTTC	CASSPRLVKETQYF
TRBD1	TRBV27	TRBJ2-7	TGTGCCAGCAGTTTGTGGACAGGGATTCCCTACGAGCAGTACTTC	CASSLWTGIPYEQYF
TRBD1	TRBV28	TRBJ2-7	TGTGCCAGCAGGAATACACAGGGGGCAGGATACGAGCAGTACTTC	CASRNTQGAGYEQYF
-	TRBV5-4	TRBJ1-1	TGTGCCAGCAGCTTGGTTCCGGGGAACACTGAAGCTTTCTTT	CASSLVPGNTEAFF
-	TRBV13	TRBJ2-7	TGTGCCAGCAGCTTTTGGCAGGGTACCCACGAGCAGTACTTC	CASSFWQGTHEQYF
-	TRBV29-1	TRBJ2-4	TGCAGCGCGAGGGCAGAGCTAGCCAAAAACATTCAGTACTTC	CSARAELAKNIQYF
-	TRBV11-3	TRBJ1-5	TGTGCCAGCAGCTTAGATGGACAGACCAATCAGCCCCAGCATTTT	CASSLDGQTNQPQHF
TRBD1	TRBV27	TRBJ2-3	TGTGCCAGCATCAAGAGGACAGGGGAGTTAAAGGCGTACACAGATACGCAGTATTTT	CASIKRTGELKAYTDTQYF